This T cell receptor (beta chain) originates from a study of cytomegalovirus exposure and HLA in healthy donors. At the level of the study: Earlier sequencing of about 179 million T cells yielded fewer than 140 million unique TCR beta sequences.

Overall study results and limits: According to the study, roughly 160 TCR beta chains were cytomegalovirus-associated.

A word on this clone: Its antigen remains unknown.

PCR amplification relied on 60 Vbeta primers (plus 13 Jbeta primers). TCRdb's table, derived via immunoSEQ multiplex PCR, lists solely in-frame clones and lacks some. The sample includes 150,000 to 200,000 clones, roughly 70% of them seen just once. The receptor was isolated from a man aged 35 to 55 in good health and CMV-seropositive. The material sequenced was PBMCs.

CDR3 sequence reads: CASKVRGAGNEQFF. The DNA of the CDR3 is TGTGCCAGCAAGGTCCGGGGGGCCGGCAATGAGCAGTTCTTC. The chain carries TRBV2 and TRBJ2-1, with a weak D call TRBD2 (7 bases). In germline, CDR1 is SNHLY, CDR2 FYNNEI. CDR3 size: 14 residues. V lost 7 bases and J lost 6, with 16 bases in between.